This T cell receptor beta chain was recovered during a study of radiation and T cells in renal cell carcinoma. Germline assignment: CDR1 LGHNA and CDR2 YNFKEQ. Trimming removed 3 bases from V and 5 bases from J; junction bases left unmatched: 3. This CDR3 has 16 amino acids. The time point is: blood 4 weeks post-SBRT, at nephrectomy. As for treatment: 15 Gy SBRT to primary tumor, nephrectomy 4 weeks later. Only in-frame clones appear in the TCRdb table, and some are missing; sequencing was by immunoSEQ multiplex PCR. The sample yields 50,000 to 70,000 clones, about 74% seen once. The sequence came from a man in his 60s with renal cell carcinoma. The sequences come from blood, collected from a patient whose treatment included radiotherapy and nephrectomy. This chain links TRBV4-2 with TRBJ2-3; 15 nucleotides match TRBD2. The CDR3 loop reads CASSQGGLAGGDTQYF. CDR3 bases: TGTGCCAGCAGCCAGGGGGGACTAGCGGGAGGAGATACGCAGTATTTT.